A single sample is the source of the 24 T cell receptor beta chains below, sequenced in a study of identical twins. One entry per CDR3 protein results from TCRdb running MiXCR on the 5' RACE reads. Among about 570,000 distinct CDR3 sequences listed, roughly 9.5% were seen once. These sequences were also reported in another study, on yellow fever vaccine responses in identical twins.

Material: PBMCs. Receptors originate from a young woman in good health.

This clonotype was counted only a few times. This sequence joins TRBV20-1 and TRBJ2-7; the match to TRBD2 covers 8 bases. Germline CDR1 DFQATT, CDR2 SNEGSKA (reference sequence). V gave up 3 bases and J gave up 3 bases; unmatched junction bases: 7. There are 14 residues in the CDR3. CDR3 loop: CSASRQTSVYEQYF. For the CDR3, the DNA is TGCAGTGCTAGCCGGCAGACTAGCGTCTACGAGCAGTACTTC.

This clonotype was observed many times. The rearrangement uses TRBV4-3 and TRBJ2-7; D is tentatively TRBD1 or TRBD2 (5 bases each). The CDR3 has 15 residues. The V and J ends lost 0 bases and 3 bases respectively, with 12 bases between them. CDR1 is LGHNA and CDR2 is YSLEER in the germline V gene. CDR3 nucleotide sequence: TGCGCCAGCAGCCAAGACCGGGACGGAGTCTACGAGCAGTACTTC. It specifies CASSQDRDGVYEQYF.

This clonotype was seen many times. J is TRBJ1-4 and V is TRBV4-1; no firm D call. This CDR3 is 16 amino acids long. The germline CDR1 and CDR2 sequences are MGHRA and YSYEKL. V shed 0 bases and J shed 3 bases, with 11 bases lying between them. CDR3 region: CASSQDSGTANEKLFF. The CDR3 bases are TGCGCCAGCAGCCAAGATTCCGGAACTGCTAATGAAAAACTGTTTTTT.

This clonotype was counted only a few times. The rearrangement links TRBV12-3 or TRBV12-4 to TRBJ1-1, with D perhaps TRBD1 (6 bases). The length of the CDR3 is 16 residues. Trimming cost V 3 bases and J 4 bases, with 18 bases left between them. The CDR3 region has the DNA TGTGCCAGCAGTTTCCGGGGGGGGCGGGGGACCACTGAAGCTTTCTTT. Its translation: CASSFRGGRGTTEAFF.

This clonotype was observed at least ten times. The V gene is TRBV20-1, the J gene TRBJ2-1; 7 bases are a match to TRBD2. V trimming: 1 base; J trimming: 9 bases; junction bases outside the gene matches: 9. The V gene's germline CDR1 is DFQATT and CDR2 SNEGSKA (reference sequence). The CDR3 spans 14 residues. The CDR3 spells CSARAPSGGGEQFF. CDR3 coding DNA: TGCAGTGCTAGAGCCCCTAGCGGTGGGGGTGAGCAGTTCTTC.

This clonotype has a handful of counts. The chain has TRBV7-9 and TRBJ2-1; 7 bases line up with TRBD1. Germline values: CDR1 SEHNR, CDR2 FQNEAQ (reference sequence). J gave up 3 bases and V 5 bases, and 7 bases lay outside the gene matches. The CDR3 is 15 amino acids. The chain's CDR3 is CASSMIRGIYNEQFF. CDR3 nucleotide sequence: TGTGCCAGCAGCATGATCAGGGGGATCTACAATGAGCAGTTCTTC.

The rearrangement joins TRBV20-1 to TRBJ1-5, with 11 bases identical to TRBD1. This CDR3 comprises 16 residues. Per germline, CDR1 DFQATT and CDR2 SNEGSKA (reference sequence). With 0 bases clipped from V and 3 bases from J, the junction kept 4 bases outside the gene matches. The CDR3 spells CSARDQGQGDNQPQHF. Here the CDR3 DNA reads TGCAGTGCTAGAGATCAGGGACAGGGGGACAATCAGCCCCAGCATTTT.

This clonotype was counted many times. V usage is TRBV6-1 and J usage is TRBJ2-7, with D perhaps matching TRBD2 (6 bases). Germline CDR1 is MNHNS and CDR2 is SASEGT. Trimming took off 9 bases at V and 0 bases at J, with 12 bases between the two ends. The CDR3 loop spans 13 amino acids. CDR3 loop: CASKTSYSYEQYF. In nucleotides, the CDR3 is TGTGCCAGTAAGACTAGTTACTCCTACGAGCAGTACTTC.

This clonotype was observed at least ten times. The rearrangement links TRBV6-4 to TRBJ2-1; 9 nucleotides line up with TRBD1. V lost 0 bases to trimming and J lost 13 bases; unmatched junction nucleotides: 10. The CDR3 loop spans 15 amino acids. Germline lookup yields CDR1 MRHNA and CDR2 SNTAGT. The CDR3 region has the DNA TGTGCCAGCAGTGACTCTCCCGGGACAGGGAATGGACAGTTCTTC. It encodes CASSDSPGTGNGQFF.

The chain employs TRBV3-1 and TRBJ2-3, with D possibly TRBD2 on 6 matching bases. This CDR3 comprises 15 residues. The germline V and J ends were trimmed by 5 bases and 6 bases, with 18 bases remaining between them. In germline, CDR1 is LGHDT, CDR2 YNNKEL (reference sequence). The CDR3 coding sequence is TGTGCCAGCAGCGTGGGGGTAGCGGCCCTGGATACGCAGTATTTT. It yields the protein CASSVGVAALDTQYF.

The chain carries TRBV28 and TRBJ2-4, with 9 bases fitting TRBD1. The germline V gene encodes CDR1 MDHEN and CDR2 SYDVKM. There are 19 residues in the CDR3. V shed 3 bases, J shed 1 base, and the junction held 13 bases outside the gene matches. The CDR3 reads CASSFAGTGSFGAKNIQYF. CDR3 nucleotide sequence: TGTGCCAGCAGTTTTGCCGGGACAGGGTCGTTTGGGGCCAAAAACATTCAGTACTTC.

This clonotype was observed at least ten times. The genes are TRBV9 and TRBJ2-3; 9 nucleotides align to TRBD2. V dropped 4 bases and J dropped 0; count of bases not matched to a gene: 12. The germline V gene has CDR1 SGDLS and CDR2 YYNGEE. CDR3 length: 18 residues. This chain's CDR3 is CASSQRRVSGGSTDTQYF. The CDR3 DNA follows: TGTGCCAGCAGCCAGAGGAGGGTTAGCGGGGGAAGCACAGATACGCAGTATTTT.

This clonotype has only a few counts. The chain employs TRBV20-1 and TRBJ2-7, with D tentatively TRBD1 or TRBD2 (7 bases each). Germline V CDR1 and CDR2: DFQATT, SNEGSKA (reference sequence). Trimming took off 6 bases at V and 4 bases at J, with 25 bases between the two ends. The CDR3 is made up of 16 amino acids. For the CDR3, the DNA is TGCAGTGCCTCTGATACGGGACGCAGGGGGGGTTACGAGCAGTACTTC. This translates into CSASDTGRRGGYEQYF.

This clonotype was seen ten or more times. As DNA, the CDR3 is TGTGCCAGCAGCCAAGTTGCTACAGGACTCCAAGAGACCCAGTACTTC. It encodes CASSQVATGLQETQYF. The chain combines TRBV3-1 with TRBJ2-5, with D tentatively TRBD1 or TRBD2 (5 bases each). This CDR3 has 16 residues. Germline V gene lookup returns CDR1 LGHDT and CDR2 YNNKEL (reference sequence). The ends were cut back, 1 base at V and 1 base at J, with 13 bases in the middle.

The sample holds a few counts of this clonotype. The gene calls are TRBV20-1 and TRBJ2-1; possibly TRBD1 for D (6 bases). The V end lost 4 bases, the J end lost 5 bases, and 12 bases lay between the germline ends. The germline gives CDR1 DFQATT, CDR2 SNEGSKA (reference sequence). This CDR3 is built from 13 residues. The CDR3 here is CSAMGANNNEQFF. The CDR3 DNA reads TGCAGTGCTATGGGGGCTAACAACAATGAGCAGTTCTTC.

This clonotype was detected only a few times. The chain carries TRBV29-1 and TRBJ2-2; the D gene is possibly TRBD2 (7 bases). Germline V gives CDR1 SQVTM, CDR2 ANQGSEA. Between the trimmed V and J ends, which lost 5 bases and 6 bases, there was a span of 19 bases. CDR3 length: 15 amino acids. Here the CDR3 reads CSVRISGGASGELFF. Here the CDR3 DNA reads TGCAGCGTTCGAATTTCGGGGGGCGCCTCCGGGGAGCTGTTTTTT.

This clonotype was counted a few times. J is TRBJ1-1 and V is TRBV6-2 or TRBV6-3, with D unresolved. This CDR3 has 15 amino acids. The V gene lost 5 bases and the J gene lost 11 bases, with 24 bases spanning the gap. Germline lookup yields CDR1 MNHEY and CDR2 SVGEGT. The CDR3 DNA is TGTGCCAGCAGTGAGGCAGATGGGGTCAGGAAATATGCTTTCTTT. It translates to CASSEADGVRKYAFF.

There are a few counts of this clonotype. CDR3 in DNA: TGTGCCAGCAGCTTACAACTAGCGGGTTTACAAGATACGCAGTATTTT. It codes for CASSLQLAGLQDTQYF. This sequence joins TRBV7-9 and TRBJ2-3; 9 bases are shared with TRBD2. Trimming removed 2 bases from V and 5 bases from J; junction bases left unmatched: 8. CDR1 is SEHNR and CDR2 is FQNEAQ in the germline V gene (reference sequence). CDR3 length: 16 amino acids.

J is TRBJ2-5 and V is TRBV19, with D possibly matching TRBD2 (5 bases). Germline V gene sequence: CDR1 LNHDA, CDR2 SQIVND (reference sequence). CDR3 length: 14 residues. Trimming pared 5 bases from V and 5 bases from J, leaving 15 bases between. CDR3 sequence reads: CASSPTGFVETQYF. The CDR3 DNA follows: TGTGCCAGTAGTCCGACGGGGTTCGTGGAGACCCAGTACTTC.

The chain has TRBV27 and TRBJ2-3; 10 nucleotides match TRBD2. The germline V gene encodes CDR1 MNHEY and CDR2 SMNVEV (reference sequence). The CDR3 sequence is 16 residues long. The V and J ends lost 5 bases and 2 bases, in that order; junction bases with no gene match: 7. DNA for the CDR3: TGTGCCAGCAGTGGAAGACTAGCGGGCCCCACAGATACGCAGTATTTT. It translates to CASSGRLAGPTDTQYF.

This clonotype was detected a few times. The V gene is TRBV27, the J gene TRBJ2-6, with TRBD1 identical over 11 bases. Per germline, CDR1 MNHEY and CDR2 SMNVEV (reference sequence). CDR3 length equals 18 residues. The junction had 4 bases not matched to a gene; V was cut back by 2 bases and J by 1 base. The CDR3 DNA reads TGTGCCAGCAGTTTAGGGGGACAGGGGGGATCTGGGGCCAACGTCCTGACTTTC. Residues: CASSLGGQGGSGANVLTF.

This clonotype appeared many times. The CDR3, as DNA: TGTGCCATCAGCGAACAGGACAGGTACGAGCAGTACTTC. It encodes CAISEQDRYEQYF. This chain links TRBV10-3 with TRBJ2-7; 7 bases match TRBD1. CDR3 length: 13 amino acids. V trimming: 6 bases; J trimming: 4 bases; junction bases outside the gene matches: 6. From germline, CDR1 is ENHRY and CDR2 SYGVKD.

This clonotype was seen only a few times. This chain uses TRBV11-2 with TRBJ2-1; 10 nucleotides line up with TRBD2. Per the germline V gene, CDR1 is SGHAT and CDR2 is FQNNGV. The J segment lost 5 bases and the V segment lost 5 bases, leaving 18 bases of the junction unmatched. The CDR3 covers 19 residues. The CDR3 DNA is TGTGCCAGCAGCAGGAGTCCGGGAGCGGGAGGGCCCTCGAACAATGAGCAGTTCTTC. Translating gives CASSRSPGAGGPSNNEQFF.

This clonotype was observed many times. The chain has TRBV29-1 and TRBJ2-5, with D perhaps matching TRBD1 (5 bases). V lost 5 bases to trimming and J lost 1 base, with 8 bases between them. The CDR3 runs to 12 residues. CDR1 and CDR2 from the germline V gene are SQVTM and ANQGSEA. The CDR3 here is CSVIQGQETQYF. The CDR3 nucleotides are TGCAGCGTTATCCAGGGCCAAGAGACCCAGTACTTC.